Each of the 31 T cell receptor beta chains below was sequenced from the same sample in a study of cytomegalovirus exposure and HLA in healthy donors. PCR was performed using 60 Vbeta and 13 Jbeta primers. The repertoire was sequenced with immunoSEQ multiplex PCR; TCRdb's copy has only in-frame clones and lacks some. The sample lists about 170,000 clones, roughly 70% seen once, with about 1.6% in the top ten. Material for sequencing was PBMCs. All receptors come from a girl aged 5-17 years in good health and CMV-seronegative.

V and J are TRBV27 and TRBJ2-1, with D possibly being TRBD1 (5 bases). This CDR3 spans 14 amino acids. Trimming cost V 4 bases and J 6 bases, with 13 bases left between them. Looked up from germline, CDR1 is MNHEY and CDR2 is SMNVEV (reference sequence). The CDR3 protein is CASSWGRVGNEQFF. CDR3 bases: TGTGCCAGCAGTTGGGGCAGGGTGGGCAATGAGCAGTTCTTC.

The genes are TRBV2 and TRBJ2-3; 7 nucleotides match TRBD1. Germline V gene data show CDR1 as SNHLY and CDR2 as FYNNEI. J was trimmed by 2 bases and V by 5 bases; bases with no gene match: 7. The CDR3 runs 15 residues. DNA of the CDR3: TGTGCCAGCAGTTACAGGGGACCCCCCACAGATACGCAGTATTTT. Amino acid sequence: CASSYRGPPTDTQYF.

This chain uses TRBV5-1 with TRBJ1-1; D remains ambiguous. Germline V gene sequence: CDR1 SGHRS, CDR2 YFSETQ. The CDR3 is 14 amino acids. The V gene lost 0 bases and the J gene lost 2 bases, with 8 bases spanning the gap. CDR3 loop: CASSLGGSNTEAFF. In DNA form, the CDR3 reads TGCGCCAGCAGCTTGGGAGGGTCTAACACTGAAGCTTTCTTT.

This clone was picked up a small number of times. The CDR3 nucleotides read TGCGCCAGCAGCTATTCGGAACTAACTAACTATGGCTACACCTTC. Its translation is CASSYSELTNYGYTF. The rearrangement uses TRBV5-1 and TRBJ1-2; no definite D call. The CDR3 loop spans 15 amino acids. CDR1 and CDR2 (germline): SGHRS, YFSETQ. Deletions cut 3 bases from V and 0 bases from J, with 12 bases between.

This rearrangement joins TRBV7-8 to TRBJ1-1, with D perhaps TRBD1 (5 bases). CDR1 is SGHVS and CDR2 is FQNEAQ in the germline V gene. V was cut by 1 base and J by 2 bases, with 8 bases left in between. The CDR3 runs 14 residues. The CDR3 sequence is CASSLVGVNTEAFF. The CDR3 DNA follows: TGTGCCAGCAGCTTAGTAGGGGTCAACACTGAAGCTTTCTTT.

The chain couples TRBV6-5 to TRBJ2-7; D is possibly TRBD1 (6 bases). The CDR3 loop spans 16 amino acids. Germline CDR1 is MNHEY and CDR2 is SVGAGI. V lost 0 bases and J 4 bases, leaving 16 bases between the germline ends. The CDR3 sequence: CASSYSWQGMGYEQYF. CDR3 DNA sequence: TGTGCCAGCAGTTACTCATGGCAGGGGATGGGGTACGAGCAGTACTTC.

This chain connects TRBV2 to TRBJ1-5; D gene unclear. The CDR3 is 15 residues long. V lost 5 bases and J 2 bases, leaving 13 bases between the germline ends. Germline CDR1 reads SNHLY; CDR2 reads FYNNEI. DNA of the CDR3: TGTGCCAGCAGTATCGGGTGGTTGGGCAATCAGCCCCAGCATTTT. This codes for CASSIGWLGNQPQHF. Together with reference TRBV2 and TRBJ1-5, the CDR3 gives the full variable domain: EPEVTQTPSHQVTQMGQEVILRCVPISNHLYFYWYRQILGQKVEFLVSFYNNEISEKSEIFDDQFSVERPDGSNFTLKIRSTKLEDSAMYFCASSIGWLGNQPQHFGDGTRLSIL.

This clone was seen a few times. This chain links TRBV13 with TRBJ2-2, with 14 bases aligning to TRBD2. V lost 4 bases, J lost 10 bases, and 5 bases stayed unmatched. This CDR3 spans 15 amino acids. Germline-derived CDR1 and CDR2 are PRHDT and FYEKMQ (reference sequence). The CDR3 here is CASSSVGLAGEELFF. CDR3 coding DNA: TGTGCCAGCAGCTCAGTGGGACTAGCGGGGGAGGAGCTGTTTTTT.

The chain links TRBV2 to TRBJ2-1; tentative D call: TRBD1 (6 bases). Looked up from germline, CDR1 is SNHLY and CDR2 is FYNNEI. Trimming pared 9 bases from V and 0 bases from J, leaving 30 bases between. The CDR3 totals 20 residues. Here the CDR3 reads CASKKDPGRGSDGSYNEQFF. CDR3 coding DNA: TGTGCCAGTAAAAAAGACCCAGGCAGGGGATCGGACGGCTCCTACAATGAGCAGTTCTTC. Looking up the rest from reference TRBV2 and TRBJ2-1 gives the full variable domain: EPEVTQTPSHQVTQMGQEVILRCVPISNHLYFYWYRQILGQKVEFLVSFYNNEISEKSEIFDDQFSVERPDGSNFTLKIRSTKLEDSAMYFCASKKDPGRGSDGSYNEQFFGPGTRLTVL.

This chain links TRBV27 with TRBJ1-2; D perhaps matches TRBD1 (5 bases). Germline CDR1 MNHEY, CDR2 SMNVEV (reference sequence). V was pared by 6 bases and J by 2 bases, with 19 bases between. This CDR3 spans 16 amino acids. The CDR3, as DNA: TGTGCCAGCAGCAAAATCGGAGGGACTAGAAACTATGGCTACACCTTC. This translates into CASSKIGGTRNYGYTF.

This clone was seen a handful of times. The gene calls are TRBV6-5 and TRBJ2-2; a possible D gene is TRBD1 (5 bases). CDR1 is MNHEY and CDR2 is SVGAGI in the germline V gene. This CDR3 contains 13 residues. The V end lost 3 bases, the J end lost 6 bases, and 8 bases lay between the germline ends. This chain's CDR3 is CASSYKGPGELFF. The CDR3 DNA sequence: TGTGCCAGCAGTTATAAGGGGCCCGGGGAGCTGTTTTTT.

The chain employs TRBV29-1 and TRBJ2-2, with a possible D match to TRBD1 (6 bases). V was cut by 1 base and J by 6 bases, with 12 bases left in between. The CDR3 totals 14 residues. Germline V gene lookup returns CDR1 SQVTM and CDR2 ANQGSEA. The DNA for the CDR3 is TGCAGCGTTGAAGTACAGGGTGCCGCCGGGGAGCTGTTTTTT. Amino acid sequence: CSVEVQGAAGELFF.

The genes are TRBV7-8 and TRBJ1-3; D gene unclear. V was cut by 1 base and J by 0 bases, with 7 bases left in between. The CDR3 length is 15 residues. CDR1 and CDR2 from the germline V gene are SGHVS and FQNEAQ. CDR3 amino acids: CASSLVGSSGNTIYF. The CDR3 DNA follows: TGTGCCAGCAGCTTAGTTGGCAGCTCTGGAAACACCATATATTTT. Variable domain in full (rest from reference TRBV7-8 and TRBJ1-3): GAGVSQSPRYKVAKRGQDVALRCDPISGHVSLFWYQQALGQGPEFLTYFQNEAQLDKSGLPSDRFFAERPEGSVSTLKIQRTQQEDSAVYLCASSLVGSSGNTIYFGEGSWLTVV.

This clone was seen a handful of times. The chain uses TRBV5-4 and TRBJ1-2; D ambiguous. The V end lost 3 bases, the J end lost 2 bases, and 17 bases lay between the germline ends. The CDR3 sequence is 16 residues long. The germline CDR1 and CDR2 sequences are SGHNT and YYREEE (reference sequence). CDR3 DNA sequence: TGTGCCAGCAGCTCCAAAGCCGCGGGGTCCAACTATGGCTACACCTTC. Protein sequence: CASSSKAAGSNYGYTF.

This clone has a handful of counts. V and J are TRBV6-5 and TRBJ2-7; D gene unclear. The CDR3 extends over 14 amino acids. Trimming left V 7 bases short and J 5 bases short, with 18 bases between. CDR1 is MNHEY and CDR2 is SVGAGI in the germline V gene. Here the CDR3 reads CASTLLVVSDEQYF. The DNA of the CDR3 is TGTGCCAGCACCCTTCTTGTTGTTTCGGACGAGCAGTACTTC.

This clone was counted between two and nine times. V and J are TRBV10-3 and TRBJ1-5, with a tentative D call TRBD1 (5 bases). This CDR3 has 18 amino acids. Per germline, CDR1 ENHRY and CDR2 SYGVKD. V was pared by 0 bases and J by 3 bases, with 18 bases between. The chain's CDR3 is CAISESWGGEQSNQPQHF. DNA of the CDR3: TGTGCCATCAGTGAGTCGTGGGGGGGGGAGCAGTCCAATCAGCCCCAGCATTTT.

This chain connects TRBV30 to TRBJ2-7, with 8 nucleotides matching TRBD2. The CDR3 sequence is 13 residues long. Germline V gene data show CDR1 as GTSNPN and CDR2 as SVGIG (reference sequence). After removal of 4 bases from V and 2 bases from J, the junction contained 4 bases not matched to a gene. The CDR3 reads CAWNGGGPYEQYF. CDR3 bases: TGTGCCTGGAATGGCGGGGGGCCCTACGAGCAGTACTTC.

The chain is built from TRBV15 and TRBJ1-1, with D tentatively TRBD1 (5 bases). With 3 bases removed from V and 5 bases from J, the gap between germline ends came to 16 bases. Germline assignment: CDR1 LNHNV and CDR2 YYDKDF (reference sequence). The CDR3 is 15 residues long. CDR3 amino acids: CATSRGTPGGTEAFF. CDR3 DNA sequence: TGTGCCACCAGCAGGGGAACACCCGGGGGTACTGAAGCTTTCTTT.

J is TRBJ2-7 and V is TRBV4-1; D is possibly TRBD1 (5 bases). Trimming took off 1 base at V and 2 bases at J, with 15 bases between the two ends. The CDR3 is 16 residues long. Germline CDR1 reads MGHRA; CDR2 reads YSYEKL. In DNA, the CDR3 is TGCGCCAGCAGCCAAGCAGTAGAGACAGCGACCTACGAGCAGTACTTC. It is translated as CASSQAVETATYEQYF.

This chain connects TRBV4-1 to TRBJ2-7, with D possibly matching TRBD1 (6 bases). With 4 bases removed from V and 6 bases from J, the gap between germline ends came to 16 bases. CDR1 and CDR2 from the germline V gene are MGHRA and YSYEKL. This CDR3 has 14 residues. CDR3 bases: TGCGCCAGCAGCCTTTTACAGGGACCCGGCGAGCAGTACTTC. It translates to CASSLLQGPGEQYF.

V usage is TRBV5-8 and J usage is TRBJ2-5; TRBD2 matches 10 bases. The CDR3 sequence is 18 residues long. The trim removed 0 bases at V and 0 bases at J, leaving 8 bases unmatched. Germline-derived CDR1 and CDR2 are SGHTS and YDEGEE. The CDR3 DNA reads TGTGCCAGCAGCTTGGGGGCTAGCGGGGGCCCGTACCAAGAGACCCAGTACTTC. Its protein is CASSLGASGGPYQETQYF.

This rearrangement joins TRBV5-1 to TRBJ1-1; D may be TRBD1 (5 bases). V lost 4 bases and J lost 11, with 18 bases in between. Germline lookup yields CDR1 SGHRS and CDR2 YFSETQ. The CDR3 covers 13 residues. Here the CDR3 DNA reads TGCGCCAGCAGCGTCGAACGCCCGGGGGGGGCTTTCTTT. It is translated as CASSVERPGGAFF.

This chain connects TRBV14 to TRBJ2-1, with TRBD2 matching 9 bases. There are 16 residues in the CDR3. Germline values: CDR1 SGHDN, CDR2 FVKESK. V trimming: 2 bases; J trimming: 3 bases; junction bases outside the gene matches: 5. The CDR3 bases are TGTGCCAGCAGCCAATATAGCGGGGGTTTCTACAATGAGCAGTTCTTC. This sequence encodes CASSQYSGGFYNEQFF.

The V gene is TRBV18, the J gene TRBJ1-2; 11 nucleotides align to TRBD1. CDR3 size: 14 residues. The germline V gene encodes CDR1 KGHSH and CDR2 LQKENI. V lost 2 bases and J lost 7; bases outside the gene matches: 3. CDR3 region: CASSPSGTGGGYTF. CDR3 DNA sequence: TGTGCCAGCTCACCATCCGGGACAGGGGGTGGCTACACCTTC.

This clone was observed a handful of times. V gene TRBV27 combines with J gene TRBJ1-2; D is perhaps TRBD1 (5 bases). Deletions cut 2 bases from V and 7 bases from J, with 8 bases between. Looked up from germline, CDR1 is MNHEY and CDR2 is SMNVEV (reference sequence). CDR3 length: 12 amino acids. As DNA, the CDR3 is TGTGCCAGCAGTTTACCGGGGGGTGGCTACACCTTC. It specifies CASSLPGGGYTF.

Comments on this clone: Other DNA sequences of this sample code for an identical CDR3. The V and J genes are TRBV2 and TRBJ2-5; D gene ambiguous. CDR1 SNHLY and CDR2 FYNNEI come from the germline V gene. The CDR3 consists of 10 residues. Trimming removed 9 bases from V and 3 bases from J, with 5 bases in between. CDR3 sequence reads: CASREETQYF. In nucleotides, the CDR3 is TGTGCCAGTAGAGAAGAGACCCAGTACTTC.

The chain has TRBV13 and TRBJ2-3; a weak D match, TRBD2 (7 bases). Trimming left V 0 bases short and J 3 bases short, with 13 bases between. The CDR3 extends over 16 amino acids. Germline CDR1 and CDR2: PRHDT and FYEKMQ (reference sequence). As DNA, the CDR3 is TGTGCCAGCAGCTTAGGCGGGGGGCAGGGAACAGATACGCAGTATTTT. Translating it yields CASSLGGGQGTDTQYF.

The sample holds a few counts of this clone. The chain links TRBV7-9 to TRBJ2-1; D gene uncertain. This CDR3 comprises 12 residues. Germline V gives CDR1 SEHNR, CDR2 FQNEAQ (reference sequence). The V end was cut by 2 bases, the J end by 7 bases, with 6 bases between. The CDR3: CASSLLENEQFF. As DNA, the CDR3 is TGTGCCAGCAGCTTACTAGAAAATGAGCAGTTCTTC. Looking up the rest from reference TRBV7-9 and TRBJ2-1 gives the full variable domain: DTGVSQNPRHKITKRGQNVTFRCDPISEHNRLYWYRQTLGQGPEFLTYFQNEAQLEKSRLLSDRFSAERPKGSFSTLEIQRTEQGDSAMYLCASSLLENEQFFGPGTRLTVL.

The rearrangement uses TRBV7-9 and TRBJ2-1, with 7 positions matching TRBD1. Germline loops: CDR1 SEHNR, CDR2 FQNEAQ (reference sequence). The CDR3 covers 15 residues. V gave up 0 bases and J gave up 6 bases; unmatched junction bases: 5. This CDR3 is CASSLAGQDFNEQFF. The CDR3 bases are TGTGCCAGCAGCTTAGCTGGACAGGACTTCAATGAGCAGTTCTTC.

Concerning this clone: At one end the junction does not follow the germline gene, possibly because of a read error. V and J are TRBV11-2 and TRBJ2-7; 9 bases fit TRBD1. This CDR3 has 14 amino acids. CDR1 and CDR2 (germline): SGHAT, FQNNGV. The CDR3 protein is CASSLDRWTGVPCF. As DNA, the CDR3 is TGTGCCAGCAGCTTAGACCGATGGACAGGGGTTCCGTGCTTC.

This rearrangement joins TRBV25-1 to TRBJ1-2, with 7 bases that match TRBD1. The germline gives CDR1 MGHDK, CDR2 SYGVNS. The length of the CDR3 is 14 residues. Trimming removed 3 bases from V and 6 bases from J; junction bases left unmatched: 7. The CDR3 nucleotides are TGTGCCAGCAGTGAGGCCGGGACAGTGGATGGCTACACCTTC. Protein sequence: CASSEAGTVDGYTF.